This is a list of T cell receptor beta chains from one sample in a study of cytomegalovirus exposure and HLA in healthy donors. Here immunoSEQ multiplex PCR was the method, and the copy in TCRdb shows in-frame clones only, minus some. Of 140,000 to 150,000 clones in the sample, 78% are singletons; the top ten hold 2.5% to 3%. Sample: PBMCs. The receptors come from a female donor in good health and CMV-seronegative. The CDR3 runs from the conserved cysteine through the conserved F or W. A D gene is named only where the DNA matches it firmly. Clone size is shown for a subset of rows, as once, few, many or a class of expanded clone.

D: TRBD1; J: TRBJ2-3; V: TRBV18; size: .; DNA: TGTGCCAGCTCACCTGTGGACAGGGGTTCTGCGTATTTT; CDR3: CASSPVDRGSAYF
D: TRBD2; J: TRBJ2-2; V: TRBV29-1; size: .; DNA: TGCAGCGTTGAGGTGACTAGCGGGAGGAACACCGGGGAGCTGTTTTTT; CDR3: CSVEVTSGRNTGELFF
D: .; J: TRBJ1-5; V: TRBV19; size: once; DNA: TGTGCCAGTAGTATCTACGGGAATAGCAATCAGCCCCAGCATTTT; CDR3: CASSIYGNSNQPQHF
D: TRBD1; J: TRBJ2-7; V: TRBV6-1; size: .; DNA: TGTGCCAGCAGCCGAATCCATCGGACAGGGGTTCTGTACTTC; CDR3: CASSRIHRTGVLYF
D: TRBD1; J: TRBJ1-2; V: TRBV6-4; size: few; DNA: TGTGCCAGCAGTCTCACTACAGGGGGTGGCTATGGCTACACCTTC; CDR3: CASSLTTGGGYGYTF
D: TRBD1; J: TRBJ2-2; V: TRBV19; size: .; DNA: TGTGCCAGTAGTAGATCAGGGGGCTTCACCGGGGAGCTGTTTTTT; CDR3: CASSRSGGFTGELFF
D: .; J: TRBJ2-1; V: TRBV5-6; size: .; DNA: TGTGCCAGCAGCCTTAGACAGGTAATGAGCGAGCAGTTCTTC; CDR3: CASSLRQVMSEQFF
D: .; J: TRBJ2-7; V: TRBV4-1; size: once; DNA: TGCGCCAGCAGCCAAGGATCCCTAGGAGAGCAGTCCTTC; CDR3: CASSQGSLGEQSF
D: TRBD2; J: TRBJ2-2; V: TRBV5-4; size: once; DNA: TGTGCCAGCAGCGGCGGGAGGGCGAACACCGGGGAGCTGTTTTTT; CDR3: CASSGGRANTGELFF
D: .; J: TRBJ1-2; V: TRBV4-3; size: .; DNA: TGCGCCAGCAGCCAAGATCGGAGAGGGGAGGGCTACCCCTTC; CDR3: CASSQDRRGEGYPF
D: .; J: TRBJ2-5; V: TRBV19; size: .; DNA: TGTGCCAGTAGTACAAGACAGCTAACCCAAGAGACCCAGTACTTC; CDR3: CASSTRQLTQETQYF
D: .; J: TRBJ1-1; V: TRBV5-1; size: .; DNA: TGCGCCAGCAGGGACAGCCTAAACACTGAAGCTTTCTTT; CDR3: CASRDSLNTEAFF
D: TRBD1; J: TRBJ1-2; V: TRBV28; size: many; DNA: TGTGCCAGCAAGGGGACAGGAAATCTACCGGACTATGGCTACACCTTC; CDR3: CASKGTGNLPDYGYTF
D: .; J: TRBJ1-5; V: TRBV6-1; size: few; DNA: TGTGCCAGCAGTGCCAGCTCTCACAGGGCACGGCGAGATCAGCCCCAGCATTTT; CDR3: CASSASSHRARRDQPQHF
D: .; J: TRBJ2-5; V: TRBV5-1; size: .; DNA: TGCGCCAGCAGCTTGACAGGGAACCAAGAGACCCAGTACTTC; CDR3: CASSLTGNQETQYF